This record concerns one TCR beta chain sequence. The antigen remains unidentified. Between the trimmed V and J ends, which lost 0 bases and 3 bases, there was a span of 12 bases. The V gene's germline CDR1 is SGHDT and CDR2 YYEEEE. The CDR3 consists of 15 residues. This sample was taken from a study of radiotherapy plus CTLA-4 blockade in lung cancer. Overall study: Objective responses were documented in around 18% of patients, with disease control in 25% to 35%. General observations from the study: Together with interferon-beta, which increased in serum after radiation, early dynamic changes in blood T cell clones were reportedly the best predictors of response. In blood, tumor-derived TCR clones expanded after radiotherapy plus ipilimumab.

Focal radiation and CTLA-4 blockade (ipilimumab) were tested in chemo-refractory metastatic non-small-cell lung cancer patients. Here immunoSEQ multiplex PCR was the method, and the copy in TCRdb shows in-frame clones only, minus some. Of 65,000 to 85,000 clones detected, approximately 76% appear once; the ten largest clones hold about 15%. The sample consisted of peripheral blood, taken from a patient treated with radiotherapy plus ipilimumab. This receptor was taken from a human donor with non-small cell lung cancer whose response to radiotherapy plus ipilimumab could not be evaluated. Some clones in this sample may be carry-over from other donors' samples. V is TRBV5-6 and J is TRBJ1-1; possible D gene TRBD1, 6 bases. The CDR3 DNA is TGTGCCAGCAGCTTGGAGTCAGGGGCCTACACTGAAGCTTTCTTT. Protein product: CASSLESGAYTEAFF.